What follows describes a single TCR beta chain. The clone's antigen remains unknown. It has no much larger one-base neighbor in the sample; base qualities were not kept. The germline V gene (reference sequence) gives CDR1 as SEHNR and CDR2 as FQNEAQ. V loses 5 bases at its end and J loses 8 bases; junction bases beyond the gene matches: 14. Including cysteine and phenylalanine, the CDR3 has 15 amino acids. This entry keeps only the CDR3 DNA: 45 bases, framed from base 1. The sample belongs to a study of T-cell memory formation after mild COVID-19 (dated by TCRdb to the early 2020s). About the investigation overall: TCR sequence clusters from the two donors were largely donor specific. In two donors, T-cell clones that expanded and contracted after mild COVID-19 were followed by sequencing TCRalpha and TCRbeta repertoires longitudinally. The cohort was made up of two young adult volunteers, one female and one male, who were previously healthy.

Ficoll-Paque density gradient centrifugation was used to isolate PBMCs. Instrument used: Illumina NovaSeq 6000. Using 5'RACE with constant-segment primers, TCRalpha and TCRbeta cDNA libraries were constructed, with sample barcodes and unique molecular identifiers added in the process. RNA was extracted from every sample with Trizol reagent. Library amplification was performed in two PCR steps, and a second sample barcode and Illumina TruSeq adapters were introduced in the second step. Libraries were sequenced on an Illumina NovaSeq with 2 x 150 bp paired-end reads. For the original study's pipeline: With migec v1.2.7, reads were demultiplexed and then collapsed into UMI-guided consensus sequences. With mixcr v2.1.11, UMI consensuses were aligned to TRA and TRB V and J templates and assembled into clonotypes. Expanded or contracted clonotypes were those called significant by both edgeR and NoisET, with noise models trained on biological replicates. edgeR calls used a false discovery rate-adjusted p below 0.01 and a log2 fold-change threshold of 1. PCA with hierarchical clustering of max-normalized trajectories of the 1000 most abundant clonotypes was used as exploratory dynamics analysis. Separately sequenced CD4+ and CD8+ repertoires were used to assign the CD4 or CD8 phenotype of responding clones. The public reads were quality trimmed at Q25 with fastp and then assembled into clones with MiXCR by TCRdb, keeping productive beta chains. Rows matching on CDR3 protein sequence are summarized as one entry with the most common DNA and genes. TCRdb's processing, not the study's, gives the V and J calls here. In this sample the table shows around 400,000 distinct CDR3 sequences, less than 25% of which occur a single time. The top ten constitute 7.5% to 10% of the sample.

General findings and caveats noted by the study authors: Only two mild cases were covered by the study, and larger cohorts that include severe cases with pre-infection samples were considered necessary. Some responding clones were found in pre-infection memory, which suggests that pre-existing cross-reactive memory T cells took part in the SARS-CoV-2 response. Whether the second-wave clones peaking on day 37 were SARS-CoV-2 specific was not confirmed. Contracting CD4+ clones were found mainly in CM and EM memory subsets, while CD8+ clones were enriched in EMRA. Balanced CD4/CD8 phenotypes were observed for clones contracting from day 15 to 85, whereas a bias towards CD4+ was observed for a second wave of clones expanding from day 15 to 37.

The sequence derives from an adult woman who had mild COVID-19 (a few samples of this study predate the infection). The sample titles of this study are shuffled in the database, so cell type and time point are left out; the donor was told from shared clones. Specimen: PBMCs or a T cell subset sorted from them (not recorded which). This sequence uses TRBV7-9 and TRBJ1-2, with 7 junctional bases fitting TRBD1. CDR3 sequence: CASSLTGPGLGGYTF. DNA sequence: TGTGCCAGCAGCCTGACAGGGCCCGGCCTCGGCGGCTACACCTTC. Here the CDR3 is joined to the reference TRBV7-9 and TRBJ1-2 genes, and the full variable domain is: DTGVSQNPRHKITKRGQNVTFRCDPISEHNRLYWYRQTLGQGPEFLTYFQNEAQLEKSRLLSDRFSAERPKGSFSTLEIQRTEQGDSAMYLCASSLTGPGLGGYTFGSGTRLTVV.